These 19 T cell receptor beta chains were sequenced from one sample in a study of identical twins. TCRdb independently ran MiXCR on the 5' RACE reads; one entry per CDR3 protein. Among some 97,000 distinct CDR3 sequences listed, around 5.5% were seen once. Sequencing was done on a sample of memory T cells sorted from blood. These receptors came from a woman between 50 and 59 years old in good health.

This clonotype was counted ten times or more. The genes are TRBV19 and TRBJ1-2; 10 nucleotides line up with TRBD1. Germline V CDR1 and CDR2: LNHDA, SQIVND (reference sequence). The junction had 8 bases not matched to a gene; V was cut back by 5 bases and J by 8 bases. The CDR3 contains 14 residues. The CDR3 DNA follows: TGTGCCAGTAGTGGGACAGGGGTTCTTCGAGGCTACACCTTC. Translating it yields CASSGTGVLRGYTF.

This clonotype was seen at least ten times. The gene calls are TRBV29-1 and TRBJ2-1; possibly TRBD1 or TRBD2 for D (6 bases each). Trimming pared 3 bases from V and 5 bases from J, leaving 14 bases between. Germline lookup yields CDR1 SQVTM and CDR2 ANQGSEA. This CDR3 region has 14 residues. CDR3 residues: CSVEGGKGDNEQFF. CDR3 in DNA: TGCAGCGTTGAGGGCGGGAAGGGGGACAATGAGCAGTTCTTC.

This clonotype turned up a few times. V usage is TRBV6-1 and J usage is TRBJ2-7; unclear D gene. Trimming took 8 bases from V and 3 from J, leaving 14 bases between them. CDR1 and CDR2 from the germline V gene are MNHNS and SASEGT. The CDR3 has 13 amino acids. CDR3 coding DNA: TGTGCCAGCTCTTCAGCTCCCGACTACGAGCAGTACGTC. This sequence encodes CASSSAPDYEQYV.

This clonotype came up many times. CDR3 nucleotides: TGTGCCAGCTCCATGGATATCAACATTCAGTACTTC. Protein product: CASSMDINIQYF. This chain links TRBV6-1 with TRBJ2-4, with D uncertain. V lost 8 bases to trimming and J lost 7 bases, with 12 bases between them. The CDR3 is 12 residues long. Germline CDR1 and CDR2: MNHNS and SASEGT.

The table lists this clonotype with many counts. This rearrangement joins TRBV15 to TRBJ1-3; no definite D call. Germline values: CDR1 LNHNV, CDR2 YYDKDF (reference sequence). The CDR3 is 16 residues long. Trimming left V 0 bases short and J 0 bases short, with 9 bases between. Here the CDR3 DNA reads TGTGCCACCAGCAGAGAAATCGTGAGCTCTGGAAACACCATATATTTT. It specifies CATSREIVSSGNTIYF. Variable domain in full (rest from reference TRBV15 and TRBJ1-3): DAMVIQNPRYQVTQFGKPVTLSCSQTLNHNVMYWYQQKSSQAPKLLFHYYDKDFNNEADTPDNFQSRRPNTSFCFLDIRSPGLGDTAMYLCATSREIVSSGNTIYFGEGSWLTVV.

This clonotype was detected many times. V usage is TRBV5-1 and J usage is TRBJ2-1; D uncertain. The length of the CDR3 is 14 residues. Deletions cut 0 bases from V and 2 bases from J, with 6 bases between. Germline CDR1 SGHRS, CDR2 YFSETQ. CDR3 loop: CASSLGPAYNEQFF. The CDR3 nucleotides read TGCGCCAGCAGCTTGGGACCGGCCTACAATGAGCAGTTCTTC.

This clonotype appeared many times. The chain carries TRBV4-1 and TRBJ1-5; D not resolved. V shed 1 base and J shed 6 bases, with 7 bases lying between them. Germline CDR1 and CDR2: MGHRA and YSYEKL. The CDR3 is 13 residues long. The CDR3 region has the DNA TGCGCCAGCAGCCAAGGGCGGAGTCAGCCCCAGCATTTT. Translation: CASSQGRSQPQHF.

This clonotype was seen a handful of times. This sequence joins TRBV20-1 and TRBJ1-5; D not certain. V was trimmed by 2 bases and J by 0 bases, leaving 11 bases between them. The CDR3 is made up of 15 amino acids. Germline V gene lookup returns CDR1 DFQATT and CDR2 SNEGSKA (reference sequence). CDR3 loop: CSARPERGSNQPQHF. The CDR3 nucleotides are TGCAGTGCTAGACCAGAGCGGGGTAGCAATCAGCCCCAGCATTTT.

This clonotype was detected ten times or more. The rearrangement uses TRBV19 and TRBJ2-1; D is uncertain. V lost 3 bases and J lost 8, with 5 bases in between. In germline, CDR1 is LNHDA, CDR2 SQIVND (reference sequence). The CDR3 extends over 11 amino acids. DNA of the CDR3: TGTGCCAGTAGTATTTCGGATGAGCAGTTCTTC. Translated, it gives CASSISDEQFF.

This clonotype has ten or more counts. The J gene is TRBJ2-1, the V gene TRBV28, with a tentative D call TRBD2 (5 bases). Per the germline V gene, CDR1 is MDHEN and CDR2 is SYDVKM. With 5 bases removed from V and 3 bases from J, the gap between germline ends came to 17 bases. The CDR3 totals 16 residues. In DNA form, the CDR3 reads TGTGCCAGCAGTAGTATAGTAAGCGGAATCTACAATGAGCAGTTCTTC. It is translated as CASSSIVSGIYNEQFF.

This clonotype came up many times. The J gene is TRBJ2-7, the V gene TRBV7-2; D call uncertain. The germline V gene has CDR1 SGHTA and CDR2 FQGNSA. V lost 2 bases and J lost 2, with 7 bases in between. This CDR3 is built from 13 residues. As DNA, the CDR3 is TGTGCCAGCAGCTTAAACCGGGCCTACGAGCAGTACTTC. Amino acids: CASSLNRAYEQYF.

J is TRBJ2-3 and V is TRBV4-2, with 16 bases aligning to TRBD2. From germline, CDR1 is LGHNA and CDR2 YNFKEQ. This CDR3 spans 21 amino acids. V lost 0 bases, J lost 4 bases, and 13 bases stayed unmatched. CDR3 sequence reads: CASSQEHWGLAGGLGSDTQYF. CDR3 sequence (DNA): TGTGCCAGCAGCCAAGAACATTGGGGACTAGCGGGAGGGCTAGGATCAGATACGCAGTATTTT.

Only a few counts were recorded for this clonotype. V is TRBV20-1 and J is TRBJ2-6, with 10 bases aligning to TRBD1. V was clipped by 5 bases and J by 3 bases; unmatched bases: 7. The CDR3 covers 16 residues. Germline values: CDR1 DFQATT, CDR2 SNEGSKA (reference sequence). DNA of the CDR3: TGCAGTGCTTCGACAGGGGGCGGATTTGGGGCCAACGTCCTGACTTTC. Protein sequence: CSASTGGGFGANVLTF.

There are a few counts of this clonotype. The J gene is TRBJ1-1, the V gene TRBV6-2 or TRBV6-3; D is uncertain. Germline V gene sequence: CDR1 MNHEY, CDR2 SVGEGT. The CDR3 has 11 amino acids. Trimming cost V 0 bases and J 8 bases, with 4 bases left between them. In nucleotides, the CDR3 is TGTGCCAGCAGTTACTCCTCGGAAGCTTTCTTT. Translating gives CASSYSSEAFF.

This clonotype was counted many times. The chain recombines TRBV2 with TRBJ2-2; 7 nucleotides align to TRBD2. J lost 5 bases, V lost 5 bases, and 8 bases had no gene match. Germline-derived CDR1 and CDR2 are SNHLY and FYNNEI. The CDR3 is 15 residues long. The CDR3 region is CASSPRAGDTGELFF. The CDR3 DNA follows: TGTGCCAGCAGTCCCCGGGCGGGAGATACCGGGGAGCTGTTTTTT.

In its sample, this clonotype was seen a few times. In nucleotides, the CDR3 is TGCGCCAGCAGGGGCGGCGTCGGCGATACGCAGTATTTT. Translating gives CASRGGVGDTQYF. This sequence joins TRBV5-1 and TRBJ2-3; D call uncertain. V gave up 5 bases and J gave up 6 bases, with 13 bases separating them. The CDR3 is 13 amino acids. Per the germline V gene, CDR1 is SGHRS and CDR2 is YFSETQ.

The V gene is TRBV19, the J gene TRBJ2-5; 10 bases are shared with TRBD1. From germline, CDR1 is LNHDA and CDR2 SQIVND (reference sequence). CDR3 length equals 14 residues. J lost 4 bases, V lost 4 bases, and 3 bases had no gene match. As DNA, the CDR3 is TGTGCCAGTAGTAAGGGACAGGGGCTAGAGACCCAGTACTTC. Its protein is CASSKGQGLETQYF.

This clonotype was recorded many times. The chain is built from TRBV29-1 and TRBJ2-6; 12 bases match TRBD2. With 6 bases clipped from V and 0 bases from J, the junction kept 6 bases outside the gene matches. Germline CDR1 SQVTM, CDR2 ANQGSEA. This CDR3 spans 17 amino acids. The CDR3 DNA reads as TGCAGCGTGGCGACTAGCGGGGGTTACTCTGGGGCCAACGTCCTGACTTTC. Translated: CSVATSGGYSGANVLTF.

This clonotype was detected many times. The chain joins TRBV20-1 to TRBJ2-1, with 8 nucleotides matching TRBD2. The ends lost 2 bases at V and 4 bases at J; junction bases unmatched: 16. The CDR3 has 18 residues. CDR1 and CDR2 from the germline V gene are DFQATT and SNEGSKA (reference sequence). The CDR3 protein is CSARSGTGGPRTYNEQFF. The DNA of the CDR3 is TGCAGTGCTAGATCGGGAACGGGAGGGCCCCGGACTTACAATGAGCAGTTCTTC.